This TCR beta chain was obtained from a study of technical replicates of blood from several donors. The V gene end was trimmed by 5 bases and the J gene end by 3 bases; junction bases not matched to a gene: 6. Germline CDR1 is MNHEY and CDR2 is SVGAGI. There are 15 residues in the CDR3. The protocol was immunoSEQ multiplex PCR, while the TCRdb copy is restricted to in-frame clones and leaves out a portion. In the table there are more than 90,000 clones, approximately 94% of which are singletons. The V gene is TRBV6-5, the J gene TRBJ2-7; 11 nucleotides match TRBD1. Sequencing was carried out using T cells isolated from PBMCs. This sequence originates from a human donor in good health. CDR3 nucleotide sequence: TGTGCCAGCAGTCCACCGGGACAGGGGGGCTACGAGCAGTACTTC. Protein: CASSPPGQGGYEQYF.